The 21 T cell receptor beta chains in this list originate from one sample, sequenced in a study of spatial heterogeneity in lung cancer. Time point meaning: sample taken at primary tumor resection. In each case, whole RNA from tumor, nontumor lung or frozen PBMC was sequenced unsorted. MiXCR, applied by TCRdb to the 5' RACE reads, yields one record per CDR3 protein. Among roughly 48,000 distinct CDR3 sequences listed, 5.3% were seen once. The specimen was PBMCs, collected at surgery. Receptors were obtained from a male donor with early-stage non-small cell lung cancer.

This clonotype was seen at least ten times. The rearrangement links TRBV28 to TRBJ2-5, with unresolved D. Germline CDR1 MDHEN, CDR2 SYDVKM. Trimming took 5 bases from V and 1 from J, leaving 11 bases between them. The CDR3 length is 14 residues. The CDR3 region is CASSTTDFQETQYF. The CDR3 DNA follows: TGTGCCAGCAGTACAACAGACTTCCAAGAGACCCAGTACTTC. The full variable domain, rest sourced from reference TRBV28 and TRBJ2-5, is DVKVTQSSRYLVKRTGEKVFLECVQDMDHENMFWYRQDPGLGLRLIYFSYDVKMKEKGDIPEGYSVSREKKERFSLILESASTNQTSMYLCASSTTDFQETQYFGPGTRLLVL.

The chain links TRBV10-3 to TRBJ2-1; D remains unclear. The CDR3 is 16 residues long. The ends were cut back, 4 bases at V and 0 bases at J, with 13 bases in the middle. Germline V gene data show CDR1 as ENHRY and CDR2 as SYGVKD. In nucleotides, the CDR3 is TGTGCCATCAGTGGATGGCGGAGAAGCTCCTACAATGAGCAGTTCTTC. Translated: CAISGWRRSSYNEQFF.

This clonotype was observed many times. The chain recombines TRBV7-6 with TRBJ2-1, with TRBD2 matching over 7 bases. The CDR3 consists of 14 residues. The V and J ends lost 3 bases and 5 bases, in that order; junction bases with no gene match: 4. Germline values: CDR1 SGHVS, CDR2 FNYEAQ. CDR3 sequence: CASSLGGKHNEQFF. In nucleotides, the CDR3 is TGTGCCAGCAGCTTGGGAGGGAAGCACAATGAGCAGTTCTTC.

This clonotype was counted ten times or more. The chain is built from TRBV27 and TRBJ2-2; 7 bases line up with TRBD1. This CDR3 contains 15 residues. The germline gives CDR1 MNHEY, CDR2 SMNVEV (reference sequence). Losses at the gene ends were 5 bases for V and 9 bases for J; bases not matched to a gene: 12. The CDR3, as DNA: TGTGCCAGCAGTCTAATGGGGACAGTCCCCCGGGAGCTGTTTTTT. It yields the protein CASSLMGTVPRELFF.

The sample holds a few counts of this clonotype. V is TRBV20-1 and J is TRBJ2-3; possible D gene TRBD2, 5 bases. Germline V gene data show CDR1 as DFQATT and CDR2 as SNEGSKA (reference sequence). This CDR3 is built from 13 residues. Trimming removed 3 bases from V and 6 bases from J, with 13 bases in between. CDR3 residues: CSARRLAMDTQYF. The CDR3 DNA sequence: TGCAGTGCTAGGAGGCTAGCTATGGATACGCAGTATTTT.

V is TRBV7-7 and J is TRBJ2-2; D might be TRBD2 (7 bases). There are 14 residues in the CDR3. Germline V gene sequence: CDR1 SSHAT, CDR2 FNYEAQ (reference sequence). The V gene lost 6 bases and the J gene lost 5 bases, with 13 bases spanning the gap. The CDR3 DNA is TGTGCCAGCAGTTGGGGAGGGGGAACCGGGGAGCTGTTTTTT. Its translation: CASSWGGGTGELFF.

This clonotype was picked up many times. V gene TRBV7-8 combines with J gene TRBJ2-7; 7 bases map to TRBD1. This CDR3 has 15 amino acids. CDR1 SGHVS and CDR2 FQNEAQ come from the germline V gene. Germline trimming cut 1 base from V and 5 bases from J; bases unmatched to any gene: 8. The CDR3 DNA reads as TGTGCCAGCAGCTTAGGGGGACAGAGTATCAACGAGCAGTACTTC. Amino acids: CASSLGGQSINEQYF.

This clonotype has a handful of counts. The chain is built from TRBV28 and TRBJ2-1, with D hard to call. The CDR3 totals 15 residues. V was clipped by 5 bases and J by 0 bases, with 11 bases between them. CDR1 MDHEN and CDR2 SYDVKM come from the germline V gene. The CDR3 DNA sequence: TGTGCCAGCAGTCTAAGTGGGCACTCCTACAATGAGCAGTTCTTC. This gives the protein CASSLSGHSYNEQFF.

This clonotype was recorded a few times. The gene calls are TRBV6-2 or TRBV6-3 and TRBJ2-3; tentative D call: TRBD2 (6 bases). CDR1 and CDR2 from the germline V gene are MNHEY and SVGEGT. The germline V and J ends were trimmed by 8 bases and 0 bases, with 15 bases remaining between them. The CDR3 is 15 residues long. The CDR3, as DNA: TGTGCCAGCCGGGGGATGTGGTACAGCACAGATACGCAGTATTTT. Protein sequence: CASRGMWYSTDTQYF.

This clonotype has at least ten counts. The chain links TRBV5-1 to TRBJ2-3, with D possibly called TRBD1 or TRBD2 (6 bases each). CDR3 length: 16 amino acids. Germline loops: CDR1 SGHRS, CDR2 YFSETQ. V gave up 4 bases and J gave up 0 bases, with 15 bases separating them. CDR3 loop: CASSLRGRYSTDTQYF. The CDR3 DNA reads as TGCGCCAGCAGCCTTCGGGGGCGGTACAGCACAGATACGCAGTATTTT.

This chain uses TRBV7-2 with TRBJ2-5, with 8 bases matching TRBD1. CDR3 size: 15 residues. Germline V gene lookup returns CDR1 SGHTA and CDR2 FQGNSA. Trimming at V came to 2 bases and at J to 4 bases, leaving 6 bases not matched to a gene. CDR3 sequence: CASSLPRGQLETQYF. The CDR3 nucleotides read TGTGCCAGCAGCTTACCCAGGGGGCAGCTAGAGACCCAGTACTTC. Looking up the rest from reference TRBV7-2 and TRBJ2-5 gives the full variable domain: GAGVSQSPSNKVTEKGKDVELRCDPISGHTALYWYRQSLGQGLEFLIYFQGNSAPDKSGLPSDRFSAERTGGSVSTLTIQRTQQEDSAVYLCASSLPRGQLETQYFGPGTRLLVL.

This clonotype has a count of ten or more. This rearrangement joins TRBV5-6 to TRBJ2-5; D may be TRBD1 or TRBD2 (6 bases each). Germline loops: CDR1 SGHDT, CDR2 YYEEEE. V was clipped by 2 bases and J by 9 bases, with 14 bases between them. The CDR3 has 13 amino acids. The CDR3 coding sequence is TGTGCCAGCAGCTTTGTTCAAGGGGGGTCCCAGTACTTC. Its translation: CASSFVQGGSQYF.

The V call is TRBV20-1, the J call TRBJ2-1; D ambiguous. The CDR3 contains 15 residues. The V and J ends lost 6 bases and 0 bases respectively, with 15 bases between them. Germline V gene sequence: CDR1 DFQATT, CDR2 SNEGSKA (reference sequence). DNA of the CDR3: TGCAGTGCATGCCTGCTCTCCAGCTCCTACAATGAGCAGTTCTTC. It translates to CSACLLSSSYNEQFF.

This clonotype was seen ten or more times. This chain connects TRBV29-1 to TRBJ1-1; D perhaps matches TRBD1 (5 bases). CDR3 length: 15 residues. Per germline, CDR1 SQVTM and CDR2 ANQGSEA. V lost 6 bases and J 0 bases, leaving 17 bases between the germline ends. The CDR3 loop is CSVRGGWGMNTEAFF. CDR3 in DNA: TGCAGCGTCCGGGGCGGGTGGGGGATGAACACTGAAGCTTTCTTT.

This clonotype was counted at least ten times. V is TRBV7-2 and J is TRBJ2-3; D remains ambiguous. The CDR3 consists of 13 residues. Trimming shortened V by 2 bases and J by 3 bases, and 6 bases separated the two germline ends. Germline CDR1 and CDR2: SGHTA and FQGNSA. The CDR3 DNA reads TGTGCCAGCAGCTTACCGGGTACAGATACGCAGTATTTT. Its protein is CASSLPGTDTQYF.

In this sample, this clonotype turned up many times. The J gene is TRBJ2-1, the V gene TRBV20-1; D may be TRBD1 or TRBD2 (5 bases each). The CDR3 sequence is 16 residues long. Germline CDR1 DFQATT, CDR2 SNEGSKA (reference sequence). The V end lost 3 bases, the J end lost 5 bases, and 20 bases lay between the germline ends. Here the CDR3 DNA reads TGCAGTGCTAGGGGGGTAGGGCTAGGTAAAGACAATGAGCAGTTCTTC. Residues: CSARGVGLGKDNEQFF.

The rearrangement links TRBV4-1 to TRBJ2-1; D is uncertain. The CDR3 sequence is 14 residues long. From germline, CDR1 is MGHRA and CDR2 YSYEKL. Trimming stripped 1 base from V and 5 bases from J, with 9 bases between. The CDR3 region is CASSQGSVNNEQFF. The DNA of the CDR3 is TGCGCCAGCAGCCAAGGGTCTGTTAACAATGAGCAGTTCTTC.

This clonotype was seen repeatedly, ten times or more. V gene TRBV30 combines with J gene TRBJ1-1; D might be TRBD1 (6 bases). The CDR3 is 15 residues long. Germline V gene lookup returns CDR1 GTSNPN and CDR2 SVGIG (reference sequence). Trimming removed 2 bases at V and 4 bases at J, with 17 bases between. CDR3 amino acids: CAWSPEGVVSTEAFF. CDR3 DNA sequence: TGTGCCTGGAGTCCCGAGGGGGTCGTAAGCACTGAAGCTTTCTTT. Full variable domain (outside the CDR3, taken from reference TRBV30 and TRBJ1-1): SQTIHQWPATLVQPVGSPLSLECTVEGTSNPNLYWYRQAAGRGLQLLFYSVGIGQISSEVPQNLSASRPQDRQFILSSKKLLLSDSGFYLCAWSPEGVVSTEAFFGQGTRLTVV.

This clonotype occurred once. A read error may be the cause here, since a much bigger clone is one base away. This chain uses TRBV5-1 with TRBJ2-7, with D possibly matching TRBD1 (6 bases). The ends were cut back, 0 bases at V and 2 bases at J, with 12 bases in the middle. The V gene's germline CDR1 is SGHRS and CDR2 YFSETQ. The CDR3 runs to 15 residues. CDR3 residues: CASSLGTVPAYEQYF. CDR3 nucleotide sequence: TGCGCCAGCAGCTTGGGGACAGTACCCGCCTACGAGCAGTACTTC.

This clonotype occurred many times. The chain is built from TRBV5-1 and TRBJ2-5, with D possibly being TRBD1 or TRBD2 (5 bases each). From germline, CDR1 is SGHRS and CDR2 YFSETQ. This CDR3 is 15 amino acids long. Trimming took off 5 bases at V and 1 base at J, with 15 bases between the two ends. The CDR3 reads CASRSVPGTQETQYF. In DNA form, the CDR3 reads TGCGCCAGCAGGTCCGTGCCGGGGACCCAAGAGACCCAGTACTTC.

The chain is built from TRBV3-1 and TRBJ2-7; TRBD2 is a possible D gene (6 bases). V was clipped by 4 bases and J by 0 bases, with 13 bases between them. This CDR3 has 15 residues. CDR1 LGHDT and CDR2 YNNKEL come from the germline V gene (reference sequence). The CDR3 loop is CASSLAPGLSYEQYF. In DNA form, the CDR3 reads TGTGCCAGCAGCCTGGCCCCGGGACTCTCCTACGAGCAGTACTTC.